This T cell receptor (beta chain) was sequenced during a study of early T cells in non-severe SARS-CoV-2 infection. Study-wide background: Alpha and beta chains were unpaired, from unsorted whole-blood bulk RNA.

TCRdb fed the 5' RACE reads into MiXCR, producing one record per CDR3 protein. The profile covers about 89,000 distinct CDR3 sequences, with around 17% appearing a single time and about 4.7% taken by the ten largest. The CDR3 contains 13 residues. V was trimmed by 7 bases and J by 2 bases, leaving 12 bases between them. The germline V gene encodes CDR1 SGHRS and CDR2 YFSETQ. The rearrangement joins TRBV5-1 to TRBJ1-1; no reliable D call. The input for sequencing was whole blood, taken at baseline. This receptor was obtained from an adult who was a healthcare worker with PCR-confirmed SARS-CoV-2 infection or an uninfected control (not recorded which). The CDR3, as DNA: TGCGCCAGCGGGAATCAGGCCAACACTGAAGCTTTCTTT. It is translated as CASGNQANTEAFF.